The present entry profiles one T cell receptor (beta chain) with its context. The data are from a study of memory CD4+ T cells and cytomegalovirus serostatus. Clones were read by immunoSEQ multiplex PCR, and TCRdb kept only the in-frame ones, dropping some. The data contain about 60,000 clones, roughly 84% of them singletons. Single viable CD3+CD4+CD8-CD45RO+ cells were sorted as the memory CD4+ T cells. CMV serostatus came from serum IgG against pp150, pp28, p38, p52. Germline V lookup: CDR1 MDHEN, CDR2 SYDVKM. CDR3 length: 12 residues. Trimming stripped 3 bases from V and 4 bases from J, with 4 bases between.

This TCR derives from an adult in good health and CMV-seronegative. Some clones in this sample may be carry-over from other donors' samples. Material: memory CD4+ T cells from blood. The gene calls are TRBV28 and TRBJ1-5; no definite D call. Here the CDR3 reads CASSFENQPQHF. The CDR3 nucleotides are TGTGCCAGCAGTTTCGAAAATCAGCCCCAGCATTTT.